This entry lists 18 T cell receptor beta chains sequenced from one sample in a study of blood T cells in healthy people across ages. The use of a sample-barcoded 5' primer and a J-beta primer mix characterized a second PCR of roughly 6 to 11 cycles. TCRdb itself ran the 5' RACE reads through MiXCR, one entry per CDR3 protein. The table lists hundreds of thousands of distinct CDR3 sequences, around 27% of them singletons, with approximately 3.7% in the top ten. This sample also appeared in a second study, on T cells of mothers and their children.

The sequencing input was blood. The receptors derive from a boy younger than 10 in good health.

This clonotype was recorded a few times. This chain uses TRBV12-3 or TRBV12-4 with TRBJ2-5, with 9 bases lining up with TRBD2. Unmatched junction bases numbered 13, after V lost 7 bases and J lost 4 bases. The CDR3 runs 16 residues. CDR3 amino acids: CASTAGWRGGPETQYF. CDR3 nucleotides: TGTGCCAGCACCGCTGGTTGGCGGGGGGGCCCAGAGACCCAGTACTTC.

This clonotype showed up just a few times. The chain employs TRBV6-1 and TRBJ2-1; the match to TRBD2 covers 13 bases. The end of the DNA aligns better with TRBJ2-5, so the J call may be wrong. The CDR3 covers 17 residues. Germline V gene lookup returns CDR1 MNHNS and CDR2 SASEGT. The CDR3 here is CASSEVTSGGAVETQYF. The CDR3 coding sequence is TGTGCCAGCAGTGAAGTCACTAGCGGGGGGGCCGTTGAGACCCAGTACTTC.

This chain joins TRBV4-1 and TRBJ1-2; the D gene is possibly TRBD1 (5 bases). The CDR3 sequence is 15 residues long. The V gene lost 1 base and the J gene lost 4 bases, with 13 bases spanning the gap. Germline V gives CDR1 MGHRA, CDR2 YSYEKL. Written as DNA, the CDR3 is TGCGCCAGCAGCCAAGCGGCAGGGAGGATCTATGGCTACACCTTC. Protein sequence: CASSQAAGRIYGYTF.

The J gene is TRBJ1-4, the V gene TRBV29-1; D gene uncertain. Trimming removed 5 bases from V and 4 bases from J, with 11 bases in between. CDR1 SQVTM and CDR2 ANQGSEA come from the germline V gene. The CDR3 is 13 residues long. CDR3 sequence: CSVSTSNNEKLFF. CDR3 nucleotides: TGCAGCGTTTCAACCTCGAATAATGAAAAACTGTTTTTT. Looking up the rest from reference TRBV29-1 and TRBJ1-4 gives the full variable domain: SAVISQKPSRDICQRGTSLTIQCQVDSQVTMMFWYRQQPGQSLTLIATANQGSEATYESGFVIDKFPISRPNLTFSTLTVSNMSPEDSSIYLCSVSTSNNEKLFFGSGTQLSVL.

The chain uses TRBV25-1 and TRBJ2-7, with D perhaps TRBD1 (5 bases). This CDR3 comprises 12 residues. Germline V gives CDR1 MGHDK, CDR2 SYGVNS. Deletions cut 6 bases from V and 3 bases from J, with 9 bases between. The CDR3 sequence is CASRTQGYEQYF. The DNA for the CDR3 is TGTGCCAGCAGGACCCAGGGCTACGAGCAGTACTTC.

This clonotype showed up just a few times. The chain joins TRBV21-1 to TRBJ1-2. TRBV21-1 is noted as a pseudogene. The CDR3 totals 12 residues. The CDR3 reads CASSIRLYGYTF. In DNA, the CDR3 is TGTGCCAGCAGCATAAGGCTTTATGGCTACACCTTC.

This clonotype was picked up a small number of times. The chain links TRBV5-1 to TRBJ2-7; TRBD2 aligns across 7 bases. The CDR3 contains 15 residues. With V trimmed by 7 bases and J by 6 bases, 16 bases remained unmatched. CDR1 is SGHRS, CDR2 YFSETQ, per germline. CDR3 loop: CASGRARTTPGEQYF. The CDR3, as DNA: TGCGCCAGCGGGAGGGCCAGGACTACACCGGGCGAGCAGTACTTC.

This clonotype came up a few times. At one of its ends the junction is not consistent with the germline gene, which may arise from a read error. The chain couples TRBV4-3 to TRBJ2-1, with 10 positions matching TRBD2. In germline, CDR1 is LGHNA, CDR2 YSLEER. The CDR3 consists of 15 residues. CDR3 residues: CASSQGLAVYNEQFF. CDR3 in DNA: TGCGCTAGCAGCCAAGGACTAGCGGTATACAATGAGCAGTTCTTC.

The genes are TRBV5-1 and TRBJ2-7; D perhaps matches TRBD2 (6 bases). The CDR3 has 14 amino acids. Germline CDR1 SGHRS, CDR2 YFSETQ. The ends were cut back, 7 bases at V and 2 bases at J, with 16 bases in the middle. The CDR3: CASEPGPGAYEQYF. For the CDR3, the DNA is TGCGCCAGCGAACCGGGACCGGGGGCCTACGAGCAGTACTTC.

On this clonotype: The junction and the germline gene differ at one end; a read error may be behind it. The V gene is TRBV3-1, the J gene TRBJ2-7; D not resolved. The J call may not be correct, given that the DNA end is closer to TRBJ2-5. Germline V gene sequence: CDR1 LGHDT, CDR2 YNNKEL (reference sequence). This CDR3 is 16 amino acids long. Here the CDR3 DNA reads TGCGCCAGCAGCCAAGTGGTCTCGGGTGGAAGAGAGACCCAGTACTTC. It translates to CASSQVVSGGRETQYF.

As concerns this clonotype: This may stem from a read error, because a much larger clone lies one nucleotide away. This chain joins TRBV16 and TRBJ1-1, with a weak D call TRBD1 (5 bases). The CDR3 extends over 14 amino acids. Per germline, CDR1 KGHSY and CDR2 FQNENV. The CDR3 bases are TGTACCAGCAGCCAATCGACAGTGAACACTGAAGCTTTCTTT. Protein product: CTSSQSTVNTEAFF.

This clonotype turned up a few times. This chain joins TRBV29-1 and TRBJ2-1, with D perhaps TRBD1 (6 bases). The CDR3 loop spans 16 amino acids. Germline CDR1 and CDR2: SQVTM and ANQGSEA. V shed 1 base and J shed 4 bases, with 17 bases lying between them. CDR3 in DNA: TGCAGCGTTGAAGCGGTGGGGGCCCCCATTTACAATGAGCAGTTCTTC. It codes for CSVEAVGAPIYNEQFF.

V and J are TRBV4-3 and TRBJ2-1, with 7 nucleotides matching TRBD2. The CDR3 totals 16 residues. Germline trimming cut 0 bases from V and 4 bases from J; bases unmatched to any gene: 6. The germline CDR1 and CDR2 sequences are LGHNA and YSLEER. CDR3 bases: TGCGCCAGCAGCCAAGAGGGGCGGGAGAAGTACAATGAGCAGTTCTTC. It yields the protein CASSQEGREKYNEQFF.

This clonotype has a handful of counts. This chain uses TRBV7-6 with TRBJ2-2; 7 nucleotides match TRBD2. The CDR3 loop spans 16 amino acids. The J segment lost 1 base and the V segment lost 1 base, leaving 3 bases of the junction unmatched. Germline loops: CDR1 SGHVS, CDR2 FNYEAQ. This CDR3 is CASSLEAGRNTGELFF. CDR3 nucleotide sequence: TGTGCCAGCAGCTTAGAAGCGGGGAGGAACACCGGGGAGCTGTTTTTT. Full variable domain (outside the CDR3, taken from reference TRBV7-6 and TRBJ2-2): GAGVSQSPRYKVTKRGQDVALRCDPISGHVSLYWYRQALGQGPEFLTYFNYEAQQDKSGLPNDRFSAERPEGSISTLTIQRTEQRDSAMYRCASSLEAGRNTGELFFGEGSRLTVL.

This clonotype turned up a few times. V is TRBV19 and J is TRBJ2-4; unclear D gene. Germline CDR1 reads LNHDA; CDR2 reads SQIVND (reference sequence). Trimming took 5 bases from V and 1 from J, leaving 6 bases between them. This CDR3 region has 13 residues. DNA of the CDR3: TGTGCCAGTAGTTACGGGGCCAAAAACATTCAGTACTTC. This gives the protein CASSYGAKNIQYF.

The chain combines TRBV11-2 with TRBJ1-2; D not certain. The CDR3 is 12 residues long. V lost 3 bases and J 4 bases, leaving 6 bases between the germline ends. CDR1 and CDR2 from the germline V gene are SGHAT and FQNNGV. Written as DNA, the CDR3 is TGTGCCAGCAGCTTCCCAACCTATGGCTACACCTTC. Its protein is CASSFPTYGYTF.

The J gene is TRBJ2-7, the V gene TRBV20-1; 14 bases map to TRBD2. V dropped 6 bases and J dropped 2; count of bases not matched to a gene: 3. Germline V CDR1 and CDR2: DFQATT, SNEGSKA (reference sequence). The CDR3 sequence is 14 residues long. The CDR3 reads CSAGLAGGPYEQYF. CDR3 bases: TGCAGTGCAGGACTAGCGGGAGGCCCCTACGAGCAGTACTTC.

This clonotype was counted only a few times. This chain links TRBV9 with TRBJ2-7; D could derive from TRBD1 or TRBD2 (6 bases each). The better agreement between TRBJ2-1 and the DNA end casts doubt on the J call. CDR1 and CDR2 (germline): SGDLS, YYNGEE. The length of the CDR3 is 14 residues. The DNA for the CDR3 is TGTGCCAGCGGCCGGGGGCACCCTTCCGATGAGCAGTTCTTC. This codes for CASGRGHPSDEQFF.